These 23 T cell receptor beta chains were all obtained from the same sample, sequenced in a study of patients and donors after allogeneic stem cell transplantation. TCRdb re-called the RT-PCR reads through MiXCR, storing one row per CDR3 protein. The sample holds about 960,000 distinct CDR3 sequences, 18% seen once. Sequenced input: blood, either unsorted or a sorted T cell fraction (not recorded which). All receptors derive from a human donor who was either an allogeneic HSCT recipient or a stem cell or donor lymphocyte infusion donor (not recorded which). It is not recorded whose cells these are; they may come from a transplant donor.

This clonotype has only a few counts. The rearrangement uses TRBV27 and TRBJ1-1; tentatively, D is TRBD1 (5 bases). V lost 2 bases to trimming and J lost 6 bases, with 10 bases between them. The CDR3 is made up of 13 amino acids. CDR1 is MNHEY, CDR2 SMNVEV, per germline (reference sequence). The chain's CDR3 is CASSLDSSSEAFF. In DNA form, the CDR3 reads TGTGCCAGCAGTTTAGACAGCTCTTCTGAAGCTTTCTTT.

In its sample, this clonotype was seen a few times. The chain is built from TRBV5-1 and TRBJ2-3, with 9 bases fitting TRBD2. CDR3 size: 16 residues. The trim removed 4 bases at V and 4 bases at J, leaving 10 bases unmatched. Germline-derived CDR1 and CDR2 are SGHRS and YFSETQ. CDR3 nucleotide sequence: TGCGCCAGCAGCCCACCGGGACTAGCAGGTTCAGATACGCAGTATTTT. Protein sequence: CASSPPGLAGSDTQYF.

The chain is built from TRBV7-2 and TRBJ2-1; possible D gene TRBD2, 6 bases. CDR1 SGHTA and CDR2 FQGNSA come from the germline V gene. The CDR3 is 16 amino acids. V lost 2 bases, J lost 4 bases, and 15 bases lay in between. The CDR3 DNA sequence: TGTGCCAGCAGCTTATCCCGGGGGTTGAAGTACAATGAGCAGTTCTTC. It specifies CASSLSRGLKYNEQFF.

This clonotype occurred a few times. CDR3 sequence: CASSRQGAGVGGGELFF. The CDR3 nucleotides read TGTGCCAGCAGCCGCCAAGGGGCGGGAGTAGGTGGCGGGGAGCTGTTTTTT. This rearrangement joins TRBV9 to TRBJ2-2; TRBD2 matches at 7 bases. CDR3 size: 17 residues. Germline V lookup: CDR1 SGDLS, CDR2 YYNGEE. With 4 bases clipped from V and 7 bases from J, the junction kept 16 bases outside the gene matches. Complete variable domain (other parts from reference TRBV9 and TRBJ2-2): DSGVTQTPKHLITATGQRVTLRCSPRSGDLSVYWYQQSLDQGLQFLIQYYNGEERAKGNILERFSAQQFPDLHSELNLSSLELGDSALYFCASSRQGAGVGGGELFFGEGSRLTVL.

The V call is TRBV4-2, the J call TRBJ2-1; the match to TRBD1 covers 7 bases. The junction had 5 bases not matched to a gene; V was cut back by 4 bases and J by 5 bases. CDR1 LGHNA and CDR2 YNFKEQ come from the germline V gene. The CDR3 sequence is 14 residues long. This CDR3 is CASSPRTGDNEQFF. DNA for the CDR3: TGTGCCAGCAGCCCTAGGACAGGTGACAATGAGCAGTTCTTC.

This clonotype appeared a few times. The V gene is TRBV11-2, the J gene TRBJ2-3; TRBD1 aligns across 9 bases. V dropped 4 bases and J dropped 5; count of bases not matched to a gene: 10. There are 16 residues in the CDR3. Germline-derived CDR1 and CDR2 are SGHAT and FQNNGV. The CDR3 loop reads CASSSHPDRGVDTQYF. The CDR3 DNA reads as TGTGCCAGCAGCTCCCACCCGGACAGGGGAGTAGATACGCAGTATTTT. Variable domain in full (rest from reference TRBV11-2 and TRBJ2-3): EAGVAQSPRYKIIEKRQSVAFWCNPISGHATLYWYQQILGQGPKLLIQFQNNGVVDDSQLPKDRFSAERLKGVDSTLKIQPAKLEDSAVYLCASSSHPDRGVDTQYFGPGTRLTVL.

The gene calls are TRBV19 and TRBJ1-1; possibly TRBD1 for D (6 bases). From germline, CDR1 is LNHDA and CDR2 SQIVND (reference sequence). V lost 5 bases and J 1 base, leaving 14 bases between the germline ends. This CDR3 has 15 amino acids. The CDR3 region has the DNA TGTGCCAGTAGTGCACGGACAGCCCCGAACACTGAAGCTTTCTTT. It encodes CASSARTAPNTEAFF.

Worth noting for this clonotype: A read error is possible here, since a much larger clone lies one base away. Since the CDR3 does not end with the conserved phenylalanine or tryptophan, this likely comes from a read error. CDR3 sequence (DNA): TGCAGTGCTAGGAGGGGACAGGGGACCTACGAGCAGTACTGC. Amino acids: CSARRGQGTYEQYC. This sequence joins TRBV20-1 and TRBJ2-7; the match to TRBD1 covers 10 bases. The CDR3 totals 14 residues. After removal of 3 bases from V and 2 bases from J, the junction contained 4 bases not matched to a gene. Per germline, CDR1 DFQATT and CDR2 SNEGSKA (reference sequence).

Here the CDR3 DNA reads TGTGCCAGCAGCTCGGGACAGCCCCTTTCCCAGCCCCAGCATTTT. Translating it yields CASSSGQPLSQPQHF. This chain links TRBV7-9 with TRBJ1-5, with 7 bases identical to TRBD1. Per germline, CDR1 SEHNR and CDR2 FQNEAQ (reference sequence). Trimming removed 4 bases from V and 7 bases from J; junction bases left unmatched: 10. CDR3 length: 15 residues.

This clonotype was seen many times. CDR3 residues: CASRQGNQPQHF. The CDR3 region has the DNA TGTGCCAGCAGACAGGGGAATCAGCCCCAGCATTTT. V usage is TRBV12-3 or TRBV12-4 and J usage is TRBJ1-5, with 7 bases matching TRBD1. V shed 6 bases, J shed 4 bases, and the junction held 0 bases outside the gene matches. The CDR3 is made up of 12 amino acids.

J is TRBJ1-1 and V is TRBV7-2; possible D gene TRBD1, 6 bases. Germline V gene sequence: CDR1 SGHTA, CDR2 FQGNSA. Trimming pared 2 bases from V and 7 bases from J, leaving 11 bases between. This CDR3 comprises 13 residues. CDR3 in amino acids: CASSLNRDLEAFF. CDR3 nucleotide sequence: TGTGCCAGCAGCTTAAACAGGGACCTTGAAGCTTTCTTT.

The chain joins TRBV20-1 to TRBJ1-5; perhaps TRBD1 as D (5 bases). This CDR3 has 17 amino acids. Germline values: CDR1 DFQATT, CDR2 SNEGSKA (reference sequence). V was clipped by 0 bases and J by 0 bases, with 15 bases between them. CDR3 sequence (DNA): TGCAGTGCTAGAGATATCTCTTTGGGGGTTAGCAATCAGCCCCAGCATTTT. Translation gives CSARDISLGVSNQPQHF.

This clonotype occurred a few times. The V gene is TRBV15, the J gene TRBJ2-3; 8 nucleotides line up with TRBD1. The germline gives CDR1 LNHNV, CDR2 YYDKDF (reference sequence). V shed 5 bases, J shed 5 bases, and the junction held 6 bases outside the gene matches. The CDR3 runs 14 residues. The CDR3 region is CATSDGQGRDTQYF. DNA for the CDR3: TGTGCCACCAGCGACGGACAGGGTCGAGATACGCAGTATTTT.

The J gene is TRBJ1-4, the V gene TRBV5-1, with D perhaps matching TRBD1 (6 bases). The V end lost 4 bases, the J end lost 8 bases, and 12 bases lay between the germline ends. The CDR3 is 13 amino acids. Germline V gives CDR1 SGHRS, CDR2 YFSETQ. The CDR3 region has the DNA TGCGCCAGCAGCGTGGACAGAAGCGAAAAACTGTTTTTT. Protein product: CASSVDRSEKLFF.

CDR3 residues: CSVASARTALTYEQYF. For the CDR3, the DNA is TGCAGCGTTGCCTCGGCAAGGACAGCTTTGACCTACGAGCAGTACTTC. The rearrangement joins TRBV29-1 to TRBJ2-7, with D maybe TRBD1 (6 bases). The CDR3 is 16 residues long. Germline V CDR1 and CDR2: SQVTM, ANQGSEA. V was trimmed by 4 bases and J by 2 bases, leaving 21 bases between them.

This clonotype was counted between two and nine times. This chain links TRBV5-5 with TRBJ2-7, with 14 bases aligning to TRBD2. Germline V gives CDR1 SGHKS, CDR2 YYEKEE (reference sequence). The CDR3 runs 16 residues. The junction had 4 bases not matched to a gene; V was cut back by 1 base and J by 4 bases. The CDR3 nucleotides are TGTGCCAGCAGCTTGCAGGGACTAGCGGGAGTTTACGAGCAGTACTTC. Translating it yields CASSLQGLAGVYEQYF.

This clonotype was observed a few times. The chain joins TRBV3-1 to TRBJ1-2; 10 nucleotides match TRBD1. Germline CDR1 LGHDT, CDR2 YNNKEL (reference sequence). Trimming removed 4 bases from V and 4 bases from J; junction bases left unmatched: 6. The CDR3 has 15 residues. The CDR3 DNA follows: TGTGCCAGCAGCCGAACCGGGACAGGGGCCTATGGCTACACCTTC. Its protein product is CASSRTGTGAYGYTF.

The gene calls are TRBV6-2 or TRBV6-3 and TRBJ2-2; D may be TRBD1 or TRBD2 (6 bases each). V lost 8 bases and J 1 base, leaving 20 bases between the germline ends. There are 17 residues in the CDR3. Germline V gene data show CDR1 as MNHEY and CDR2 as SVGEGT. CDR3 residues: CASDEDLGGGNTGELFF. In DNA form, the CDR3 reads TGTGCCAGCGACGAGGATCTGGGGGGCGGGAACACCGGGGAGCTGTTTTTT.

In this sample, this clonotype turned up a few times. The gene calls are TRBV9 and TRBJ1-3, with D possibly being TRBD1 (5 bases). The germline CDR1 and CDR2 sequences are SGDLS and YYNGEE. Trimming took off 0 bases at V and 0 bases at J, with 10 bases between the two ends. This CDR3 is 16 amino acids long. CDR3 loop: CASSVGGTSSGNTIYF. In DNA form, the CDR3 reads TGTGCCAGCAGCGTAGGGGGGACCTCCTCTGGAAACACCATATATTTT.

This chain joins TRBV2 and TRBJ1-2, with D unclear. Germline V gene lookup returns CDR1 SNHLY and CDR2 FYNNEI. This CDR3 contains 15 residues. Trimming took 7 bases from V and 4 from J, leaving 19 bases between them. The CDR3 DNA is TGTGCCAGCAACGGAGTCCGGAGGCCCTTCTATGGCTACACCTTC. It is translated as CASNGVRRPFYGYTF.

In this sample, this clonotype turned up a few times. The chain has TRBV7-2 and TRBJ1-5; possibly TRBD1 for D (5 bases). V was shortened by 6 bases and J by 4 bases, with 10 bases between the two germline ends. Per germline, CDR1 SGHTA and CDR2 FQGNSA. The CDR3 extends over 13 amino acids. The CDR3 DNA sequence: TGTGCCAGCAGTAATTGGGGGAATCAGCCCCAGCATTTT. Its protein product is CASSNWGNQPQHF.

This clonotype came up many times. The rearrangement links TRBV28 to TRBJ2-1; TRBD2 matches 13 bases. V shed 4 bases, J shed 0 bases, and the junction held 12 bases outside the gene matches. The CDR3 runs to 20 residues. The V gene's germline CDR1 is MDHEN and CDR2 SYDVKM. CDR3 sequence reads: CASSSNPGLAGDHSYNEQFF. The CDR3 DNA reads as TGTGCCAGCAGTTCTAACCCCGGACTAGCGGGGGACCACTCCTACAATGAGCAGTTCTTC.

This clonotype has just a few counts. The gene calls are TRBV12-3 or TRBV12-4 and TRBJ2-2, with D uncertain. CDR3 length equals 11 residues. Trimming shortened V by 5 bases and J by 11 bases, and 9 bases separated the two germline ends. The CDR3 DNA reads TGTGCCAGCAGTCCCGCCCTTGAGCTGTTTTTT. Protein: CASSPALELFF.